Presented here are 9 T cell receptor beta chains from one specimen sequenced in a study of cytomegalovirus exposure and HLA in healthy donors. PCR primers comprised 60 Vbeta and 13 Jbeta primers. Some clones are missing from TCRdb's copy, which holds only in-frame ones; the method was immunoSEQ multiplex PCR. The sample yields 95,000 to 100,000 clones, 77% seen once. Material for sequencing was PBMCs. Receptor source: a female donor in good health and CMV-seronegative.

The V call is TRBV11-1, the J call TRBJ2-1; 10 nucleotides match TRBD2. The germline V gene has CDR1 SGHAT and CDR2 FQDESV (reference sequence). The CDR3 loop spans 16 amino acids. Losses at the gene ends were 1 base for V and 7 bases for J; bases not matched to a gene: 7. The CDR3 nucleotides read TGTGCCAGCAGCTTAGAGAGCGGGGGGGCGTGGAATGAGCAGTTCTTC. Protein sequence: CASSLESGGAWNEQFF. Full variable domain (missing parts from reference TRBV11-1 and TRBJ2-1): EAEVAQSPRYKITEKSQAVAFWCDPISGHATLYWYRQILGQGPELLVQFQDESVVDDSQLPKDRFSAERLKGVDSTLKIQPAELGDSAMYLCASSLESGGAWNEQFFGPGTRLTVL.

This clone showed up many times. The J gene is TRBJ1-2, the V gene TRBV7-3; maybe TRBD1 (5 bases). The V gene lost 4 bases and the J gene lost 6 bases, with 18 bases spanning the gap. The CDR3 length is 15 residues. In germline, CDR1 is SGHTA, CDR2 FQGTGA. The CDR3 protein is CASSSRDGGVDGYTF. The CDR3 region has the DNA TGTGCCAGCAGCTCCCGGGACGGCGGGGTAGATGGCTACACCTTC.

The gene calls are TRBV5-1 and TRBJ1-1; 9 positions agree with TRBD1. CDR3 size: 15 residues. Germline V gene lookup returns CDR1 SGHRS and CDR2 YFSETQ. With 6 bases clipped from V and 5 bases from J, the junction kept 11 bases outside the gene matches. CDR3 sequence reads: CASTLAGQGRTEAFF. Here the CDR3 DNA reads TGCGCCAGCACCCTTGCGGGACAGGGCAGGACTGAAGCTTTCTTT.

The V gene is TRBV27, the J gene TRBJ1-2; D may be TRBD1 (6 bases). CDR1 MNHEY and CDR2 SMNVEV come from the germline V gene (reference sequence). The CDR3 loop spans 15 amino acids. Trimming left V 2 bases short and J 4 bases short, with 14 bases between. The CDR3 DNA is TGTGCCAGCAGTTTAAAGACTCTAGGGGGCTATGGCTACACCTTC. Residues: CASSLKTLGGYGYTF.

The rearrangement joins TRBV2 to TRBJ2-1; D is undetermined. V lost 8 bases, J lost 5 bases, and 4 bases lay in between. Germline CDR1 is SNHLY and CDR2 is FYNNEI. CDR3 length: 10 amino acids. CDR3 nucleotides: TGTGCCAGCCGGGACAATGAGCAGTTCTTC. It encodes CASRDNEQFF.

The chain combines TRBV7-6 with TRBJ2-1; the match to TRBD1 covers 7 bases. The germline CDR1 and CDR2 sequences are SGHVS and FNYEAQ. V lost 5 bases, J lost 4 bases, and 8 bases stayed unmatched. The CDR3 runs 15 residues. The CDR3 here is CASSPNRGDYNEQFF. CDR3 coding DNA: TGTGCCAGCAGCCCCAACAGGGGAGATTACAATGAGCAGTTCTTC.

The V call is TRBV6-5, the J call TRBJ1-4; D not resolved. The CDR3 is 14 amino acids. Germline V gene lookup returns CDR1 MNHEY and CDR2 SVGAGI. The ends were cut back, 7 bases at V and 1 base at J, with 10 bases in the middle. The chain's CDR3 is CASIRDRTNEKLFF. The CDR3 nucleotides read TGTGCCAGCATTCGGGATCGAACTAATGAAAAACTGTTTTTT.

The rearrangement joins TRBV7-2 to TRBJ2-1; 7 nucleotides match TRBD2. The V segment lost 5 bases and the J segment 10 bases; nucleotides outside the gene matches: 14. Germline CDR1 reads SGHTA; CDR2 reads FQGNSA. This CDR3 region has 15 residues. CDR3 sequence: CASSAAGRGKGEQFF. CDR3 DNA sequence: TGTGCCAGCAGCGCAGCGGGAAGGGGTAAGGGAGAGCAGTTCTTC.

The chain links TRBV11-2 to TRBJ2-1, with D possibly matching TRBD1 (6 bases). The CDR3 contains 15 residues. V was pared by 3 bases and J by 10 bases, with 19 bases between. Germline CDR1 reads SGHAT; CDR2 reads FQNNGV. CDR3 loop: CASSFLVQGGTEQFF. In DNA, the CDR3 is TGTGCCAGCAGCTTCCTCGTACAGGGCGGCACGGAGCAGTTCTTC. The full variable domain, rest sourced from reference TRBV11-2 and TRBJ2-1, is EAGVAQSPRYKIIEKRQSVAFWCNPISGHATLYWYQQILGQGPKLLIQFQNNGVVDDSQLPKDRFSAERLKGVDSTLKIQPAKLEDSAVYLCASSFLVQGGTEQFFGPGTRLTVL.